What follows are 2 T cell receptor beta chains derived from one specimen sequenced in a study of post-analysis software for immune sequencing data. Unique-molecular-identifier-tagged TCR beta cDNA libraries were used. TCRdb reanalysed the PCR reads using MiXCR and keeps one entry per CDR3 protein. The sample includes about 820,000 distinct CDR3 sequences, 53% of them seen just once. Findings and caveats of the study: A few TRBV segments occurring more often in patients than controls included TRBV5-6, TRBV5-1 and TRBV20-1.

What these receptors recognize is not known. What was sequenced was blood. The receptors were gathered from a girl aged 5-17 years with multiple sclerosis.

The CDR3 region is CASSPGAAGGETQYF. The CDR3 DNA follows: TGTGCCAGCTCACCAGGGGCAGCAGGGGGAGAGACCCAGTACTTC. The chain recombines TRBV18 with TRBJ2-7, with 7 bases fitting TRBD1. Matching the DNA end better, TRBJ2-5 makes the J call doubtful. CDR3 length equals 15 residues. Germline V lookup: CDR1 KGHSH, CDR2 LQKENI.

This chain links TRBV11-2 with TRBJ2-1; 12 nucleotides agree with TRBD2. After removal of 4 bases from V and 6 bases from J, the junction contained 7 bases not matched to a gene. The CDR3 has 16 amino acids. Looked up from germline, CDR1 is SGHAT and CDR2 is FQNNGV. The CDR3 region is CASSSPTSGRINEQFF. CDR3 bases: TGTGCCAGCAGCTCGCCCACTAGCGGGAGGATCAATGAGCAGTTCTTC.